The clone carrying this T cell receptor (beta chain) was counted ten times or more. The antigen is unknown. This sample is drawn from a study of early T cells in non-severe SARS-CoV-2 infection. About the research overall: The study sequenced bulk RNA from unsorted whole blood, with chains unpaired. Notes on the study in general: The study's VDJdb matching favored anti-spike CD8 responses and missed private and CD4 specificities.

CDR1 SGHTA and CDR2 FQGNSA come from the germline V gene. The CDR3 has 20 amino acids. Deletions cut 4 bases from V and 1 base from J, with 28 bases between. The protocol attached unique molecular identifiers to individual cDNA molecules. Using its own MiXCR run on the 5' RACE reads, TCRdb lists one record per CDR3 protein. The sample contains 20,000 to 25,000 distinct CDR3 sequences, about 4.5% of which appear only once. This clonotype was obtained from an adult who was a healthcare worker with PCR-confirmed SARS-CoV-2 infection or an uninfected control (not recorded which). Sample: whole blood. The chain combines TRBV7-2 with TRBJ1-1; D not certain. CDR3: CASSSAAQVARTWQNTEAFF. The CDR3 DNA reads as TGTGCCAGCAGCTCCGCAGCCCAGGTCGCCAGGACTTGGCAGAACACTGAAGCTTTCTTT. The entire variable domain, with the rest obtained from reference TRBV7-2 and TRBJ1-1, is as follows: GAGVSQSPSNKVTEKGKDVELRCDPISGHTALYWYRQSLGQGLEFLIYFQGNSAPDKSGLPSDRFSAERTGGSVSTLTIQRTQQEDSAVYLCASSSAAQVARTWQNTEAFFGQGTRLTVV.